This T cell receptor beta chain was found in a study of human T cells and chemical hapten exposure. Study-wide results and limits: Following DPC sensitization, TCRs present above 1 in 1000 frequency showed no change.

Individual cDNA molecules (in the library) carried attached unique molecular identifiers. Original handling: Ranging from about 20,000 to 690,600, TCR counts per sample had a median value of around 90,000. In TCRdb, the RACE reads were re-called with MiXCR into one record per CDR3 protein. Here the V and J calls rest on TCRdb's processing, not on the authors' analysis. The table shows some 120,000 distinct CDR3 sequences, with approximately 9.5% occurring only once. As to time point: healthy volunteer bleed at 2 weeks. Whole blood, unfractionated, served as the material for total RNA extraction. This clonotype was counted only a few times. What it binds is unknown. This TCR came from a male donor in good health. Some clones in this sample may be carry-over from other donors' samples. The sequencing input was whole blood.

The CDR3 sequence: CAISQDSYGYTF. CDR3 DNA sequence: TGTGCCATCAGTCAGGATAGCTATGGCTACACCTTC. The chain joins TRBV10-3 to TRBJ1-2; D remains unclear. The ends were cut back, 5 bases at V and 4 bases at J, with 8 bases in the middle. Germline-derived CDR1 and CDR2 are ENHRY and SYGVKD. The CDR3 is 12 residues long.